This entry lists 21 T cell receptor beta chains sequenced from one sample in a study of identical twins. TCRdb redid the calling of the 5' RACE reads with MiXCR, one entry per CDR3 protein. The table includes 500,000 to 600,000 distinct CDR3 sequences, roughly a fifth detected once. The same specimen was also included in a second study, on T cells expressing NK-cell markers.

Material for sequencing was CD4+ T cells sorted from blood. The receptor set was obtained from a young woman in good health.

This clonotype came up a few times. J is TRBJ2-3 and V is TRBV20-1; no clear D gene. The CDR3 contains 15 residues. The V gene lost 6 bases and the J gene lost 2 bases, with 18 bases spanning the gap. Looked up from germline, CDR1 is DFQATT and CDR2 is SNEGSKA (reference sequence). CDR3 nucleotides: TGCAGTGCCAGACCTGAAGCACCTCCCACAGATACGCAGTATTTT. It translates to CSARPEAPPTDTQYF.

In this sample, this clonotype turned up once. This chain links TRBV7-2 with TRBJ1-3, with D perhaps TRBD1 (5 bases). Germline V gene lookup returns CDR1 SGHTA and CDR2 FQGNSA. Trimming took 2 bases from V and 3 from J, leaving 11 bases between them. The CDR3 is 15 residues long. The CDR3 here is CASSLIGAGGNTIYF. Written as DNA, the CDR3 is TGTGCCAGCAGCTTAATCGGGGCCGGTGGAAACACCATATATTTT.

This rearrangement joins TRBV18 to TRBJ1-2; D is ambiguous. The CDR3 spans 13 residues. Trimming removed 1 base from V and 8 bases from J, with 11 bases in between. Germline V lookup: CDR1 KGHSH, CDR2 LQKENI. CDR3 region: CASSPRSQPGYTF. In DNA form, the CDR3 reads TGTGCCAGCTCACCACGGTCGCAGCCAGGCTACACCTTC.

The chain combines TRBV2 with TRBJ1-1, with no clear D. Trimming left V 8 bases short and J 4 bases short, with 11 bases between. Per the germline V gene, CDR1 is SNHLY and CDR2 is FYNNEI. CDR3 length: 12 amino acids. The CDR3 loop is CASVSGRTEAFF. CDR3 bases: TGTGCCAGCGTGAGTGGGCGCACTGAAGCTTTCTTT.

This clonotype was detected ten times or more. As DNA, the CDR3 is TGTGCCAGCAGCCCAGGCGCGACTAGAGTCGGTGAGCAGTTCTTC. Its translation: CASSPGATRVGEQFF. This rearrangement joins TRBV7-2 to TRBJ2-1; D is perhaps TRBD2 (6 bases). The CDR3 length is 15 residues. Trimming took 5 bases from V and 9 from J, leaving 20 bases between them. The germline V gene has CDR1 SGHTA and CDR2 FQGNSA.

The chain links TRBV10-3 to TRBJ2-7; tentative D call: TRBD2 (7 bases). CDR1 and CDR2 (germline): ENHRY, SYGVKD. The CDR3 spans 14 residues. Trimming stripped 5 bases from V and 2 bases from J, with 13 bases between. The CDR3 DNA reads TGTGCCATCAGTCCCACGGGGGGCACCTACGAGCAGTACTTC. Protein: CAISPTGGTYEQYF.

Here the CDR3 DNA reads TGCAGTGCTCCCGACCGACTAGCGGGAGGGTACAATGAGCAGTTCTTC. Its protein product is CSAPDRLAGGYNEQFF. This chain links TRBV20-1 with TRBJ2-1; 14 nucleotides agree with TRBD2. The V gene's germline CDR1 is DFQATT and CDR2 SNEGSKA (reference sequence). The CDR3 spans 16 residues. The V segment lost 5 bases and the J segment 4 bases; nucleotides outside the gene matches: 7.

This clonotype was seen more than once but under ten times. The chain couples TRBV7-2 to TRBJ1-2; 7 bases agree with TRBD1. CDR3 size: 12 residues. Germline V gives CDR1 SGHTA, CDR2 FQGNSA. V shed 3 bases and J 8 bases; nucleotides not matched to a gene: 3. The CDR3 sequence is CASSFKGAGYTF. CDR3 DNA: TGTGCCAGCAGCTTTAAGGGGGCAGGCTACACCTTC.

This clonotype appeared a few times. CDR3 region: CASSYTGQGGQPQHF. CDR3 in DNA: TGTGCCAGCAGTTACACGGGACAGGGAGGACAGCCCCAGCATTTT. The chain links TRBV6-5 to TRBJ1-5, with 9 bases that match TRBD1. Germline V gene lookup returns CDR1 MNHEY and CDR2 SVGAGI. This CDR3 contains 15 residues. The V gene end was trimmed by 2 bases and the J gene end by 7 bases; junction bases not matched to a gene: 6.

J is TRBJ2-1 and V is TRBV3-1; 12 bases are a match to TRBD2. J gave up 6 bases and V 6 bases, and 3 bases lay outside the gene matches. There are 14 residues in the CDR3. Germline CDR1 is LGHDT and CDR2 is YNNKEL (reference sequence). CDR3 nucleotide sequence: TGTGCCAGCAGAGGACTAGCGGGAACCAATGAGCAGTTCTTC. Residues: CASRGLAGTNEQFF.

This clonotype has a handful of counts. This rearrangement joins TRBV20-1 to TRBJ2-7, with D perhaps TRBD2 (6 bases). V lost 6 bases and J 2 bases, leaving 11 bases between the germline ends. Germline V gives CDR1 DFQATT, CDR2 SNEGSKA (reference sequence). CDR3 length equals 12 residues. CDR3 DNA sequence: TGCAGTGCGTTGGAGGGTCCCTACGAGCAGTACTTC. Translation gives CSALEGPYEQYF.

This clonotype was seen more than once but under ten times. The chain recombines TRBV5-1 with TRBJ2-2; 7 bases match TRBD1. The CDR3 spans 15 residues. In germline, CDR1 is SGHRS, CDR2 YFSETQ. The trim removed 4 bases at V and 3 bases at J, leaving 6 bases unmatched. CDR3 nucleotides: TGCGCCAGCAGCCTACAGGGGCAGTACACCGGGGAGCTGTTTTTT. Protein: CASSLQGQYTGELFF.

The CDR3 region is CASRGEVGDQPQHF. The DNA of the CDR3 is TGTGCCAGCAGGGGTGAGGTTGGAGATCAGCCCCAGCATTTT. The chain combines TRBV12-3 or TRBV12-4 with TRBJ1-5; D unclear. V was shortened by 6 bases and J by 5 bases, with 14 bases between the two germline ends. The CDR3 is made up of 14 amino acids.

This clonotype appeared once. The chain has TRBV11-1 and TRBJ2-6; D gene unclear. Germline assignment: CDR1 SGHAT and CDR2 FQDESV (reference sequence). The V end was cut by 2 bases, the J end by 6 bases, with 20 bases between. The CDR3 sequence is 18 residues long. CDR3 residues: CASSLLSQDGWAANVLTF. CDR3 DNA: TGTGCCAGCAGCTTATTGAGCCAGGATGGTTGGGCGGCCAACGTCCTGACTTTC.

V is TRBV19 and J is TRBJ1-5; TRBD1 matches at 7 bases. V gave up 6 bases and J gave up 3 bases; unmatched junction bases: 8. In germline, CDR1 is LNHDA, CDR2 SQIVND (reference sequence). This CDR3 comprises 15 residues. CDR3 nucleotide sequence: TGTGCCAGTAGCCGGACCCAGGGGGACAATCAGCCCCAGCATTTT. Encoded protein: CASSRTQGDNQPQHF.

CDR3 region: CASSQGLAGGEETQYF. CDR3 sequence (DNA): TGTGCCAGCAGCCAAGGACTAGCGGGAGGGGAAGAGACCCAGTACTTC. The V gene is TRBV5-5, the J gene TRBJ2-5; the match to TRBD2 covers 15 bases. Germline CDR1 is SGHKS and CDR2 is YYEKEE (reference sequence). The CDR3 sequence is 16 residues long. After removal of 4 bases from V and 3 bases from J, the junction contained 4 bases not matched to a gene.

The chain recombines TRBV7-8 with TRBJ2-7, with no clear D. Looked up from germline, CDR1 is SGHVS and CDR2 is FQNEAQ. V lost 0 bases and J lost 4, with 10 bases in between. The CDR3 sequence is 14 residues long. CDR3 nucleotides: TGTGCCAGCAGCTTAGCGCTCGCAACGTACGAGCAGTACTTC. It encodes CASSLALATYEQYF.

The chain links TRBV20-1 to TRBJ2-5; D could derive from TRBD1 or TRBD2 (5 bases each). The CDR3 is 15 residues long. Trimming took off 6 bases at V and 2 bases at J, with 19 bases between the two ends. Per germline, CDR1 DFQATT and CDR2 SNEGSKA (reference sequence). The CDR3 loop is CSARDRRLSQETQYF. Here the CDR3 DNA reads TGCAGTGCCCGGGACCGCCGGCTGTCTCAAGAGACCCAGTACTTC.

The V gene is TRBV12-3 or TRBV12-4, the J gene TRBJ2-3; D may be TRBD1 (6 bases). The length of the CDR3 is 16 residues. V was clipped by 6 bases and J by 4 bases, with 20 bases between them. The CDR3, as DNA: TGTGCCAGCAGCTCGGTCCCAGGGGCCATCCCAGATACGCAGTATTTT. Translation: CASSSVPGAIPDTQYF.

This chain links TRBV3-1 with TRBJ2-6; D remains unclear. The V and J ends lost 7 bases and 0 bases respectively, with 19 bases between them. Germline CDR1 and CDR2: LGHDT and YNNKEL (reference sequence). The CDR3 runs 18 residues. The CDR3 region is CASTPRLILGSGANVLTF. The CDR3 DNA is TGTGCCAGCACCCCTCGACTCATCCTGGGCTCTGGGGCCAACGTCCTGACTTTC.

The CDR3 region is CASKSGLGTDTQYF. CDR3 in DNA: TGCGCCAGCAAGTCGGGACTTGGCACAGATACGCAGTATTTT. The chain combines TRBV10-2 with TRBJ2-3; tentatively, D is TRBD2 (6 bases). The CDR3 runs to 14 residues. Germline V lookup: CDR1 WSHSY, CDR2 SAAADI. V lost 7 bases, J lost 1 base, and 12 bases lay in between.